The present T cell receptor delta chain was sequenced within a study of human gamma delta and Vdelta1 T cells. TCRdb re-analyzed the PCR reads via CATT. The table lists 13,000 or so delta-chain clones, less than 60% of them singletons. The study, taken as a whole, reports: Reportedly, Delta One T cells were polyclonal and broadly targeted acute myeloid leukemia.

In regard to this clone: Its antigen is still unknown.

J lost 0 bases, V lost 3 bases, and 24 bases had no gene match. The CDR3 has 22 amino acids. Germline assignment: CDR1 TSWWSYY and CDR2 QGS. The gene calls are TRDV1 and TRDJ1, with 8 nucleotides matching TRDD3. This receptor was obtained from a human donor in good health. The source material was Vdelta1 gamma-delta T cells from blood grown in culture (DOT cells). The CDR3 DNA reads as TGTGCTCTTGGGGACGTTTTCCTAGCCAGTGATGGGGGATTGAGGTACACCGATAAACTCATCTTT. Amino acids: CALGDVFLASDGGLRYTDKLIF.